Below, 13 T cell receptor beta chains from the same sample are listed, as sequenced in a study of blood T cell repertoires in COVID-19. Sequencing was performed with immunoSEQ multiplex PCR; in TCRdb, only in-frame clones are kept and a portion is missing. Of about 300,000 clones listed, roughly 83% are singletons. The sequenced material came from peripheral blood. The receptors originated from a woman aged 50 to 65 with acute or convalescent COVID-19.

The chain recombines TRBV24-1 with TRBJ2-1; D remains unclear. V lost 3 bases, J lost 8 bases, and 7 bases lay in between. The germline CDR1 and CDR2 sequences are KGHDR and SFDVKD. The length of the CDR3 is 12 residues. CDR3 in amino acids: CATSDVKHEQFF. CDR3 nucleotides: TGTGCCACCAGTGATGTTAAGCATGAGCAGTTCTTC.

The chain has TRBV5-6 and TRBJ1-3, with D perhaps TRBD1 (6 bases). CDR1 is SGHDT and CDR2 is YYEEEE in the germline V gene. This CDR3 comprises 13 residues. V was shortened by 2 bases and J by 4 bases, with 7 bases between the two germline ends. The CDR3 region has the DNA TGTGCCAGCAGCTTAGACAGGGGAAACACCATATATTTT. Amino acids: CASSLDRGNTIYF.

The genes are TRBV2 and TRBJ1-6; no firm D call. Germline values: CDR1 SNHLY, CDR2 FYNNEI. V gave up 9 bases and J gave up 7 bases, with 16 bases separating them. There are 14 residues in the CDR3. The DNA for the CDR3 is TGTGCCAGTCAAATAGGGCGGGAGAATTCACCCCTCCACTTT. Encoded protein: CASQIGRENSPLHF. The full variable domain, completed using reference TRBV2 and TRBJ1-6, is EPEVTQTPSHQVTQMGQEVILRCVPISNHLYFYWYRQILGQKVEFLVSFYNNEISEKSEIFDDQFSVERPDGSNFTLKIRSTKLEDSAMYFCASQIGRENSPLHFGNGTRLTVT.

The chain combines TRBV7-3 with TRBJ2-3; the D gene is possibly TRBD2 (5 bases). Trimming took off 2 bases at V and 2 bases at J, with 11 bases between the two ends. The CDR3 covers 15 residues. Looked up from germline, CDR1 is SGHTA and CDR2 is FQGTGA. The CDR3 DNA follows: TGTGCCAGCAGCTTACCCGGACTGATCACAGATACGCAGTATTTT. Translated, it gives CASSLPGLITDTQYF.

A remark on this clone: At the DNA level, this CDR3 is encoded by other sequences in the same sample as well. The chain carries TRBV18 and TRBJ1-4, with 7 bases identical to TRBD1. The V gene end was trimmed by 1 base and the J gene end by 5 bases; junction bases not matched to a gene: 4. Germline CDR1 and CDR2: KGHSH and LQKENI. This CDR3 spans 15 amino acids. This CDR3 reads CASSPRTGPNEKLFF. As DNA, the CDR3 is TGTGCCAGCTCACCACGGACAGGACCCAATGAAAAACTGTTTTTT. Full variable domain (missing parts from reference TRBV18 and TRBJ1-4): NAGVMQNPRHLVRRRGQEARLRCSPMKGHSHVYWYRQLPEEGLKFMVYLQKENIIDESGMPKERFSAEFPKEGPSILRIQQVVRGDSAAYFCASSPRTGPNEKLFFGSGTQLSVL.

The CDR3 coding sequence is TGTGCCAGCAGGGAGGGGTTTGCAACTAATGAAAAACTGTTTTTT. This sequence encodes CASREGFATNEKLFF. The chain is built from TRBV2 and TRBJ1-4, with D tentatively TRBD1 (5 bases). Trimming pared 6 bases from V and 0 bases from J, leaving 11 bases between. The CDR3 is 15 residues long. Per the germline V gene, CDR1 is SNHLY and CDR2 is FYNNEI.

V usage is TRBV6-2 or TRBV6-3 and J usage is TRBJ2-1, with a possible D match to TRBD2 (6 bases). Germline V gene sequence: CDR1 MNHEY, CDR2 SVGEGT. Trimming took 4 bases from V and 7 from J, leaving 20 bases between them. This CDR3 comprises 16 residues. As DNA, the CDR3 is TGTGCCAGCAGTTCCCCGGACTATTACTTTACAAATGAGCAGTTCTTC. This encodes CASSSPDYYFTNEQFF.

V is TRBV5-6 and J is TRBJ2-1, with TRBD2 as a possible D gene (6 bases). Trimming took 4 bases from V and 10 from J, leaving 15 bases between them. This CDR3 has 13 amino acids. Germline values: CDR1 SGHDT, CDR2 YYEEEE. CDR3 DNA: TGTGCCAGCAGCCCTCGCACCGGGGGAGAGCAGTTCTTC. Protein sequence: CASSPRTGGEQFF.

The chain couples TRBV3-1 (or the pseudogene TRBV3-2) to TRBJ2-7, with D perhaps matching TRBD1 (6 bases). V lost 1 base and J lost 2, with 9 bases in between. Per the germline V gene, CDR1 is LGHDT and CDR2 is YNNKEL (reference sequence). The CDR3 loop spans 14 amino acids. The CDR3 spells CASSQVQGPYEQYF. The CDR3 DNA reads as TGTGCCAGCAGCCAAGTTCAGGGGCCCTACGAGCAGTACTTC.

This clone was found once. V usage is TRBV7-2 and J usage is TRBJ2-7, with 16 bases fitting TRBD2. The germline V gene encodes CDR1 SGHTA and CDR2 FQGNSA. The ends lost 1 base at V and 0 bases at J; junction bases unmatched: 3. The CDR3 totals 18 residues. CDR3: CASSLGGLAGGPSYEQYF. The CDR3 DNA is TGTGCCAGCAGCTTAGGGGGACTAGCGGGAGGGCCCTCCTACGAGCAGTACTTC. Together with reference TRBV7-2 and TRBJ2-7, the CDR3 gives the full variable domain: GAGVSQSPSNKVTEKGKDVELRCDPISGHTALYWYRQSLGQGLEFLIYFQGNSAPDKSGLPSDRFSAERTGGSVSTLTIQRTQQEDSAVYLCASSLGGLAGGPSYEQYFGPGTRLTVT.

The rearrangement links TRBV24-1 to TRBJ2-1, with D tentatively TRBD1 (6 bases). CDR3 length equals 16 residues. The germline gives CDR1 KGHDR, CDR2 SFDVKD. V was cut by 5 bases and J by 2 bases, with 15 bases left in between. Here the CDR3 DNA reads TGTGCCACCAGTGGAATTAGGGGGACCACCTACAATGAGCAGTTCTTC. As protein: CATSGIRGTTYNEQFF.

V usage is TRBV5-6 and J usage is TRBJ2-2; TRBD1 might be the D (6 bases). The V end lost 1 base, the J end lost 4 bases, and 14 bases lay between the germline ends. The CDR3 has 16 residues. The germline gives CDR1 SGHDT, CDR2 YYEEEE. CDR3 in DNA: TGTGCCAGCAGCTTGATCGCCCTGGGGGCCACCGGGGAGCTGTTTTTT. Protein: CASSLIALGATGELFF.

V usage is TRBV19 and J usage is TRBJ2-2; possibly TRBD1 for D (6 bases). Looked up from germline, CDR1 is LNHDA and CDR2 is SQIVND (reference sequence). CDR3 size: 13 residues. The V end was cut by 4 bases, the J end by 5 bases, with 8 bases between. CDR3 DNA sequence: TGTGCCAGTAGTAACACAGGGACCGGGGAGCTGTTTTTT. Protein: CASSNTGTGELFF. Variable domain in full (rest from reference TRBV19 and TRBJ2-2): DGGITQSPKYLFRKEGQNVTLSCEQNLNHDAMYWYRQDPGQGLRLIYYSQIVNDFQKGDIAEGYSVSREKKESFPLTVTSAQKNPTAFYLCASSNTGTGELFFGEGSRLTVL.